Sequencing of this TCR beta chain was carried out in a study of T cells in Graves' hyperthyroidism and ophthalmopathy (dated by TCRdb to the late 2010s). For context, the study as a whole: Peripheral blood samples were taken at initial diagnosis, before any treatment was given. TCR V-J signatures able to tell the groups apart were searched for in a discovery cohort of some 100 patients, of whom more than 40 had Graves' ophthalmopathy and some 60 had stable Graves' hyperthyroidism. Whether ophthalmopathy could be predicted prospectively was tested in an independent validation cohort made up of under 20 hyperthyroidism patients plus 17 patients who later progressed to ophthalmopathy. The 90 to 100 discovery patients were randomly split 7:3 into training and test sets. In about 6 Graves' hyperthyroidism patients, the study also compared T-cell repertoires from thyroid tissue with T-cell repertoires from blood. After blood sampling, hyperthyroidism patients were treated with methimazole at a starting dose of 30 mg daily, and ophthalmopathy patients were treated with high-dose intravenous methylprednisolone. The paper describes TCR Vbeta CDR3 sequencing of some 130 peripheral blood samples, made up of 43 ophthalmopathy patients, roughly 80 hyperthyroidism patients and roughly 17 progressor patients. What the research found in general, with its limitations: In validation, progression to ophthalmopathy was predicted by the model with around 70% sensitivity and around 76% specificity, a median of around 5.9 months before onset. Most expanded thyroid clonotypes (frequency above 0.001) were also detected in blood, suggesting blood repertoires may reflect thyroid immune responses. No statistical method was used to set the sample size in advance, and investigators knew the group allocation. Ophthalmopathy was separated from stable hyperthyroidism by a 13 V-J signature model, with just over 85% sensitivity and roughly 84% specificity obtained in cross-validation and 80%/75% obtained in testing.

Ten or more counts support this clonotype. Its binding antigen is unknown. Within one base of it there is no much larger clone, and no base qualities were kept. Graves' hyperthyroidism was defined as stable when no progression to ophthalmopathy occurred over 18 months of follow-up. The hyperthyroidism patients were between 18 and 65 years old and newly diagnosed, with a disease duration of less than 2 months. The study excluded patients with uncontrolled infections, other autoimmune diseases, pregnancy or lactation. Diagnoses were established on the basis of clinical symptoms, serum thyroxine and TRAb, thyroid ultrasound, and orbital computed tomography. PBMCs were separated from roughly 9.3 ml of fresh peripheral blood using Ficoll-Paque density gradient centrifugation. Total RNA was extracted using Trizol reagent, and RNA quality was assessed on an Agilent 2100 Bioanalyzer. The germline V gene (reference sequence) yields LGHDT for CDR1 and YNNKEL for CDR2. Unmatched junction bases come to 13, with V trimmed by 4 bases and J by 7 bases. Its CDR3 holds 16 amino acids, cysteine through phenylalanine. The kept DNA is CDR3 alone, 48 bases in frame from the first base.

The TCR beta CDR3 regions were amplified from RNA transcripts. A first-round RT-PCR of the TCR CDR3 used the HTBI primer set with the Qiagen OneStep RT-PCR kit. The libraries were constructed in a second round of multiplex PCR and then size-selected and purified. Sequencing of the libraries was done on an Illumina HiSeq2000 using paired-end 100 bp reads. The authors' analysis ran thus. SOAPnuke was used to process the raw data, removing reads that contained adapters or uncalled bases, had a mean Phred below 15, or lacked an exact match to the constant primer or identifier. High-quality paired reads were merged using COPE v1.2.5, and each unique nucleotide sequence was defined as a clonotype. Clonotypes were aligned to IMGT TRBV, TRBD and TRBJ reference segments using MiTCR v1.1. The analysis included only V-J combinations with a frequency above 0.0001, which together covered approximately 99% of the repertoires. The TCS score was defined as F50 (clonal expansion) divided by E x V (chaos), with BLOSUM62-based TCRdist calculated between CDR3 peptides within each V-J. Welch's t-statistics and random forest reduced 500 to 650 V-J features to 10 to 15, which were used in a naive Bayes classifier (R e1071). TCRdb itself trimmed the public reads at Q25 with fastp, ran MiXCR and retained productive beta chains. Each entry is one CDR3 protein sequence, shown with its most common DNA and genes. These V and J calls derive from TCRdb rather than the authors' analysis. This sample is represented by about 290,000 distinct CDR3 sequences; roughly an eighth of them were singletons. Of the sample, roughly 7.9% falls within the top ten clones.

The TCR sequence derives from a woman between 35 and 50 years old with Graves' hyperthyroidism. The chain joins TRBV3-1 to TRBJ2-1, with 7 bases matching TRBD2. The sequenced sample consisted of blood. The CDR3 loop reads CASSRPSGTTPNEQFF. The DNA is TGTGCCAGCAGCCGTCCGAGCGGGACCACCCCAAATGAGCAGTTCTTC.